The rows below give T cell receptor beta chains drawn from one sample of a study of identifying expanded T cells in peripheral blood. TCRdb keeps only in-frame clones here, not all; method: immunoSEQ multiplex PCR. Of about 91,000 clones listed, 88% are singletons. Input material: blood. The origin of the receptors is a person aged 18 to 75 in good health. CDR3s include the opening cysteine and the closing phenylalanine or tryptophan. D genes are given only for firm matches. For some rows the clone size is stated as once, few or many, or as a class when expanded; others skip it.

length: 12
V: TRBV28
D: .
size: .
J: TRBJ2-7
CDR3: CASSFLAREQYF
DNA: TGTGCCAGCAGTTTCTTGGCCAGGGAGCAGTACTTC

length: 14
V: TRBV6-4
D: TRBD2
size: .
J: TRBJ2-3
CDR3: CASSGTSHTDTQYF
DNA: TGTGCCAGCAGTGGGACTAGCCACACAGATACGCAGTATTTT

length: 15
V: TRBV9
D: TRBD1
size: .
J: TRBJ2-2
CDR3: CASSVDGTGIGELFF
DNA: TGTGCCAGCAGCGTCGACGGGACAGGGATCGGGGAGCTGTTTTTT

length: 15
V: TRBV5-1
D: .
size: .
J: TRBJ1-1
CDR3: CASSLYGTMNTEAFF
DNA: TGCGCCAGCAGCTTGTACGGGACAATGAACACTGAAGCTTTCTTT

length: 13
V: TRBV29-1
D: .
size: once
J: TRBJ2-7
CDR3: CSAEDGDHYEQYF
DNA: TGCAGCGCCGAGGACGGAGATCACTACGAGCAGTACTTC

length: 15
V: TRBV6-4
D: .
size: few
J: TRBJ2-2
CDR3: CASSDSPGSTGELFF
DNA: TGTGCCAGCAGTGACTCGCCGGGTTCGACCGGGGAGCTGTTTTTT

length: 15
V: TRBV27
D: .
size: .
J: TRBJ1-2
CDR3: CASSFLREVNYGYTF
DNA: TGTGCCAGCAGTTTTTTACGGGAGGTGAACTATGGCTACACCTTC

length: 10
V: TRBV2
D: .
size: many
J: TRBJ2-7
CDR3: CASGQYEQYF
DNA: TGTGCCAGCGGGCAGTACGAGCAGTACTTC

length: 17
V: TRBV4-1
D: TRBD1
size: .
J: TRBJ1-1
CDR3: CASSPGQGNTLNTEAFF
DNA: TGCGCCAGCAGCCCGGGACAGGGGAATACCCTGAACACTGAAGCTTTCTTT

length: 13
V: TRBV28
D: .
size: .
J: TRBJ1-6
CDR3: CASIQGGESPLHF
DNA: TGTGCCAGCATTCAGGGAGGAGAATCACCCCTCCACTTT

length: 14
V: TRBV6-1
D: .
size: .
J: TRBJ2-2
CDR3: CASSEVDGGGELFF
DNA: TGTGCCAGCAGTGAAGTAGACGGGGGCGGGGAGCTGTTTTTT

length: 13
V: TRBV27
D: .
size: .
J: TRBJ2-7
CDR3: CASSLYPRVGQYF
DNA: TGTGCCAGCAGTTTATATCCCAGGGTGGGGCAGTACTTC

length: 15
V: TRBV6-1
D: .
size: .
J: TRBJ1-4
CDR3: CASSQSGGTSEKLFF
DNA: TGTGCCAGCAGTCAATCGGGGGGGACTTCCGAAAAACTGTTTTTT

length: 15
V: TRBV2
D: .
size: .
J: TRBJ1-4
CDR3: CASSDRTADNEKLFF
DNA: TGTGCCAGCAGTGATAGGACAGCCGATAATGAAAAACTGTTTTTT

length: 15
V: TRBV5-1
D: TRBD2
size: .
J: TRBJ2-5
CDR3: CASSRLAGTQETQYF
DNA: TGCGCCAGCAGCCGACTAGCGGGGACTCAAGAGACCCAGTACTTC

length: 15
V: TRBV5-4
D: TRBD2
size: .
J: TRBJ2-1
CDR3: CASSFRAGGYNEQFF
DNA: TGTGCCAGCAGCTTTCGAGCGGGGGGGTACAATGAGCAGTTCTTC

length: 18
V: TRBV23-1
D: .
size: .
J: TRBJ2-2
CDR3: CASSQNPPGRGNTGELFF
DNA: TGCGCCAGCAGTCAAAACCCCCCCGGTAGGGGGAACACCGGGGAGCTGTTTTTT

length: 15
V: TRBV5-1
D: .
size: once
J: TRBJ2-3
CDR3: CASSFTSDNTDTQYF
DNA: TGCGCCAGCAGCTTCACCAGCGATAACACAGATACGCAGTATTTT

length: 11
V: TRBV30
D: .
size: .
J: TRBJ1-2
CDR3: CAWSPRQSYTF
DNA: TGTGCCTGGAGTCCCCGACAGAGCTACACCTTC

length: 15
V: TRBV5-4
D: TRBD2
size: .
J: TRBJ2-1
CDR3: CASSNGTSGIFEQFF
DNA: TGTGCCAGCAGTAACGGGACTAGCGGTATTTTTGAGCAGTTCTTC

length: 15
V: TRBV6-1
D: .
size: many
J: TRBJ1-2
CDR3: CASSEESGPNYGYTF
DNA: TGTGCCAGCAGTGAGGAAAGCGGACCTAACTATGGCTACACCTTC

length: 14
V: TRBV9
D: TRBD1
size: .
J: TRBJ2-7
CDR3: CASSSRTGLGEQYF
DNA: TGTGCCAGCAGCTCGCGGACAGGGCTGGGCGAGCAGTACTTC

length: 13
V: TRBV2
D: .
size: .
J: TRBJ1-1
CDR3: CASRTALNTEAFF
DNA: TGTGCCAGCAGGACCGCCTTGAACACTGAAGCTTTCTTT

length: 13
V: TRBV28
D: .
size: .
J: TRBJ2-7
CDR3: CASSLGGFYEQYF
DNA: TGTGCCAGCAGTTTAGGGGGTTTCTACGAGCAGTACTTC

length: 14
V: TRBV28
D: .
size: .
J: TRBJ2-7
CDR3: CASSFAQKNYEQYF
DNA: TGTGCCAGCAGCTTCGCACAGAAAAACTACGAGCAGTACTTC

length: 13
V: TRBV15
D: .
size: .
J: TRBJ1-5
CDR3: CATSRSGNQPQHF
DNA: TGTGCCACCAGCAGATCCGGTAATCAGCCCCAGCATTTT

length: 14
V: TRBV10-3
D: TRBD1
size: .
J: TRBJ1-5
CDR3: CAISRQGGNQPQHF
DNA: TGTGCCATCAGTCGACAGGGCGGCAATCAGCCCCAGCATTTT

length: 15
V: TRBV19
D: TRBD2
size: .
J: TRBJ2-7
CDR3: CASSIGLAGTYEQYF
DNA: TGTGCCAGTAGTATAGGGCTAGCGGGAACCTACGAGCAGTACTTC

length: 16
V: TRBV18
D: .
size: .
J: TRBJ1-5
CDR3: CASSKPSVGGEQPQHF
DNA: TGTGCCAGCTCGAAACCATCTGTGGGGGGTGAACAGCCCCAGCATTTT

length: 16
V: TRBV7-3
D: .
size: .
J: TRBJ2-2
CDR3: CASSLTLGGPPGELFF
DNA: TGTGCCAGCAGCTTAACGTTAGGGGGGCCACCCGGGGAGCTGTTTTTT

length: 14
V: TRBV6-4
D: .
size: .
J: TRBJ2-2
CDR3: CASSDGLDTGELFF
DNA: TGTGCCAGCAGTGATGGATTGGACACCGGGGAGCTGTTTTTT

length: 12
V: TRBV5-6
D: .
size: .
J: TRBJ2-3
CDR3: CASSPSTDTQYF
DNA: TGTGCCAGCAGCCCGAGCACAGATACGCAGTATTTT

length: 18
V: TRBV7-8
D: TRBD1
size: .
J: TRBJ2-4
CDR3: CASSPRDRAQLAKNIQYF
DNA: TGTGCCAGCAGCCCCCGGGACAGGGCCCAACTAGCCAAAAACATTCAGTACTTC

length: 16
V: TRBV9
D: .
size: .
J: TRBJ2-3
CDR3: CASSPEGPLLSDTQYF
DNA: TGTGCCAGCAGCCCAGAGGGGCCACTACTGTCCGATACGCAGTATTTT

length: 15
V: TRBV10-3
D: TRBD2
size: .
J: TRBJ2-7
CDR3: CAISDGAGGPREQYF
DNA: TGTGCCATCAGTGATGGCGCGGGGGGGCCGCGAGAGCAGTACTTC

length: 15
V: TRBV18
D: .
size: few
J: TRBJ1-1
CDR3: CASSLGHTMNTEAFF
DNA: TGTGCCAGCTCTTTAGGCCACACCATGAACACTGAAGCTTTCTTT

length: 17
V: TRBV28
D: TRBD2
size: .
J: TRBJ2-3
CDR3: CASSHFATSGRTDTQYF
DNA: TGTGCCAGCAGTCACTTTGCGACTAGCGGGAGGACAGATACGCAGTATTTT

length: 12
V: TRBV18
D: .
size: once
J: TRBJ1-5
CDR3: CAGQMENQPQHF
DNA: TGTGCCGGCCAAATGGAGAATCAGCCCCAGCATTTT

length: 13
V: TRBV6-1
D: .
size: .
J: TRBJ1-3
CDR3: CASSTPSGNTIYF
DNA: TGTGCCAGCAGTACTCCCTCTGGAAACACCATATATTTT

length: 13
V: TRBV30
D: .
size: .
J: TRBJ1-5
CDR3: CAWSEVGNQPQHF
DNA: TGTGCCTGGTCCGAAGTAGGCAATCAGCCCCAGCATTTT

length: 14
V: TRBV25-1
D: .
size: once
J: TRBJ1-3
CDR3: CASSDRATGNTIYF
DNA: TGTGCCAGCAGTGACAGGGCTACGGGAAACACCATATATTTT